This TCR beta chain was sequenced in a study of T-cell reconstitution after alpha-beta-depleted transplantation in children. This clonotype was seen only a few times. Its antigen is not known. Germline-derived CDR1 and CDR2 are MNHEY and SVGAGI. The V segment lost 4 bases and the J segment 3 bases; nucleotides outside the gene matches: 3. This CDR3 contains 14 residues. Unique molecular identifiers were incorporated when the TCRbeta library was constructed. In TCRdb, the PCR reads were re-called with MiXCR into one record per CDR3 protein. The sample shows fewer than 1 million distinct CDR3 sequences, around 15% of them seen only once. Overall study results and limits: Surviving recipient cells, namely T cells and thymic progenitors, were the source of high day-60 TCRbeta diversity in some patients. Two months or so post-transplant, alpha-beta T cells reportedly derived from several hundred expanded graft clones.

V and J are TRBV6-5 and TRBJ1-3; 7 bases agree with TRBD1. Sequenced here: PBMCs, mostly from graft donor cells, sampled 360 days after TCRalphabeta/CD19-depleted stem cell transplant. The sequence was collected from a male patient aged 5 to 17 who had a stem cell transplant for acute lymphoblastic leukemia, so the T cells may come from the graft donor. The CDR3, as DNA: TGTGCCAGCAGTTTGGGACAGTTTGGAAACACCATATATTTT. Translated, it gives CASSLGQFGNTIYF.